The 5 T cell receptor beta chains in this list originate from one sample, sequenced in a study of shared clonotypes between healthy human individuals. Assay used: immunoSEQ multiplex PCR; TCRdb lists only in-frame clones, some missing. Found here are millions of clones, around 96% of them singletons; the top ten hold 0.85% to 1.2%. Positive CCR7 selection of CD45RO-negative cells yielded the naive CD8 cells, and terminally differentiated effector memory CD45RA+ cells were excluded. The sequencing sample was made of naive CD8+ T cells sorted from blood. These receptors originate from a man between 18 and 29 years old in good health.

The chain carries TRBV6-5 and TRBJ1-2; no reliable D call. This CDR3 region has 15 residues. Trimming cost V 5 bases and J 0 bases, with 13 bases left between them. Germline lookup yields CDR1 MNHEY and CDR2 SVGAGI. The CDR3 coding sequence is TGTGCCAGCAGTCCCGGGAGCCCTCCTAACTATGGCTACACCTTC. This codes for CASSPGSPPNYGYTF.

The gene calls are TRBV2 and TRBJ2-1; 10 positions match TRBD2. Trimming removed 4 bases from V and 8 bases from J; junction bases left unmatched: 11. CDR1 SNHLY and CDR2 FYNNEI come from the germline V gene. The CDR3 length is 16 residues. This chain's CDR3 is CASSAFPLAGTHEQFF. CDR3 coding DNA: TGTGCCAGCAGTGCCTTCCCACTAGCGGGGACCCATGAGCAGTTCTTC.

This clone has a single count. The chain employs TRBV5-6 and TRBJ1-2, with 10 bases identical to TRBD1. Germline V gene sequence: CDR1 SGHDT, CDR2 YYEEEE. The CDR3 contains 15 residues. Unmatched junction bases numbered 7, after V lost 0 bases and J lost 8 bases. The CDR3: CASSLDATGGDGYTF. The CDR3 DNA follows: TGTGCCAGCAGCTTGGACGCGACAGGGGGCGACGGCTACACCTTC.

The rearrangement uses TRBV10-3 and TRBJ1-3; a weak D match, TRBD1 (6 bases). Trimming stripped 8 bases from V and 5 bases from J, with 7 bases between. The CDR3 totals 11 residues. Germline loops: CDR1 ENHRY, CDR2 SYGVKD. The CDR3 here is CAIGDRNTIYF. CDR3 coding DNA: TGTGCCATCGGGGACAGAAACACCATATATTTT.

To note about this clone: This same CDR3 is encoded by further DNA sequences in the sample. This chain joins TRBV30 and TRBJ1-6; D is possibly TRBD1 (5 bases). The germline V gene encodes CDR1 GTSNPN and CDR2 SVGIG (reference sequence). CDR3 length equals 13 residues. V gave up 1 base and J gave up 10 bases, with 11 bases separating them. CDR3 region: CAWSAGAGSPLHF. CDR3 nucleotides: TGTGCCTGGAGTGCCGGGGCGGGGTCACCCCTCCACTTT.